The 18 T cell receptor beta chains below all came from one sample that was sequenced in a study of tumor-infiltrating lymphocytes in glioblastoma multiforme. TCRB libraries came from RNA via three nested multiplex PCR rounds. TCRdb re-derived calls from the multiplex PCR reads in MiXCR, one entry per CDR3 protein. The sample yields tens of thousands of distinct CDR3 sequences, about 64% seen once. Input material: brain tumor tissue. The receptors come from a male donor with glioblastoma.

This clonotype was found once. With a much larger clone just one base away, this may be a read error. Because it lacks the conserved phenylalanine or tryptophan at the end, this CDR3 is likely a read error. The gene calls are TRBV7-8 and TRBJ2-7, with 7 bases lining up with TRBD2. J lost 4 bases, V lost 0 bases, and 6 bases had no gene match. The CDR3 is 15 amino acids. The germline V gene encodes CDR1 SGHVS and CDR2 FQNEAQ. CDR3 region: CASSLAAGGGYEQYS. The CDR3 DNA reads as TGTGCCAGCAGCTTAGCGGCTGGGGGGGGATACGAGCAGTACTCC.

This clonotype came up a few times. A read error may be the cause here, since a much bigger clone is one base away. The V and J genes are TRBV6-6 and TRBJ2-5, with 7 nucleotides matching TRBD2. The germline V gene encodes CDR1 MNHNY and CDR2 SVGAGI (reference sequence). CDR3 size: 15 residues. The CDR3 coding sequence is TGTGCCTGCAGTTACCAAACGGGAGGTAAAGAGACCCAGTACTTC. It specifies CACSYQTGGKETQYF.

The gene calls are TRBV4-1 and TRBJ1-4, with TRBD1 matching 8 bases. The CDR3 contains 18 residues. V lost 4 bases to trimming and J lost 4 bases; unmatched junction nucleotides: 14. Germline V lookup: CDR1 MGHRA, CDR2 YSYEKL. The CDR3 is CASSPWTGRLSINEKLFF. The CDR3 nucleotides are TGCGCCAGCAGCCCCTGGACAGGGAGGCTTTCAATTAATGAAAAACTGTTTTTT.

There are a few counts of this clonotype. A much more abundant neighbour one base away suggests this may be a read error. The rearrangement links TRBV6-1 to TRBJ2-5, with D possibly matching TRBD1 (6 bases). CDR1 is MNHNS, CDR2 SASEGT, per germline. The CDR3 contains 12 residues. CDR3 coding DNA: TGTGTCACCAATGGGGACATGGAGACCCAGTACTTC. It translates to CVTNGDMETQYF.

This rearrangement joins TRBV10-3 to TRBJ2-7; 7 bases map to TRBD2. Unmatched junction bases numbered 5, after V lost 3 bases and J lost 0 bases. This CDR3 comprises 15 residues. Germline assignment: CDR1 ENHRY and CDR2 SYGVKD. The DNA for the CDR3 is TGTGCCATCAGTGACGGCGGGAGTAGCTCCTACGAGCAGTACTTC. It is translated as CAISDGGSSSYEQYF.

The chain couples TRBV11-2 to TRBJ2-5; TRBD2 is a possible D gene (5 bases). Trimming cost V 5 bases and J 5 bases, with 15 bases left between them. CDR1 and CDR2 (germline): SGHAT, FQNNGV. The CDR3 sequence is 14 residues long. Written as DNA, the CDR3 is TGTGCCAGCAGCCCCCTTACGTCGGGGGAGACCCAGTACTTC. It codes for CASSPLTSGETQYF.

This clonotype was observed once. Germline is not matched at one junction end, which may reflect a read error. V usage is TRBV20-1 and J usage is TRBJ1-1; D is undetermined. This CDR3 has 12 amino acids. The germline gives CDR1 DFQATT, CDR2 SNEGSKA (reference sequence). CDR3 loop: CNAEGGNTEALF. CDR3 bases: TGCAATGCCGAGGGCGGGAACACTGAAGCTTTGTTT.

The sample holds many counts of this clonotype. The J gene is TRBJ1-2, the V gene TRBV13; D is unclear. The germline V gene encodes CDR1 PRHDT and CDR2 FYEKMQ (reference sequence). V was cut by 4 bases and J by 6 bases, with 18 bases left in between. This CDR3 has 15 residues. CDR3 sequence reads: CASSSGMQDQDGYTF. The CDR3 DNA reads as TGTGCCAGCAGCTCCGGTATGCAGGACCAGGATGGCTACACCTTC.

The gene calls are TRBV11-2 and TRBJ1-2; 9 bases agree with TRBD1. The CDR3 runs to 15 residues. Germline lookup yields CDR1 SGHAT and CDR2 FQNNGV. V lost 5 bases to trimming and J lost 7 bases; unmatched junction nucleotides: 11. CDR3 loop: CASSPYRQGDCGYTF. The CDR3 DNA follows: TGTGCCAGCAGCCCCTATAGACAGGGGGACTGTGGCTACACCTTC. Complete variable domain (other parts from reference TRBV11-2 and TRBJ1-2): EAGVAQSPRYKIIEKRQSVAFWCNPISGHATLYWYQQILGQGPKLLIQFQNNGVVDDSQLPKDRFSAERLKGVDSTLKIQPAKLEDSAVYLCASSPYRQGDCGYTFGSGTRLTVV.

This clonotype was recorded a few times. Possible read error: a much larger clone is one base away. This CDR3 is CASRSNRKQGEASF. The CDR3 DNA reads TGTGCCAGCCGCTCGAATCGAAAACAGGGCGAAGCTTCCTTT. The rearrangement links TRBV12-3 or TRBV12-4 to TRBJ1-1; a weak D match, TRBD1 (6 bases). The CDR3 spans 14 residues.

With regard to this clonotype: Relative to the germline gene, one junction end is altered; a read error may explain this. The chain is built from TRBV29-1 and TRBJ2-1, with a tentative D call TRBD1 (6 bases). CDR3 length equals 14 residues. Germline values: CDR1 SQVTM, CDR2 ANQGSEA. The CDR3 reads CSVTGSGSCNKQFF. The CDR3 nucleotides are TGCAGCGTAACAGGGTCAGGGTCCTGCAATAAGCAGTTCTTC.

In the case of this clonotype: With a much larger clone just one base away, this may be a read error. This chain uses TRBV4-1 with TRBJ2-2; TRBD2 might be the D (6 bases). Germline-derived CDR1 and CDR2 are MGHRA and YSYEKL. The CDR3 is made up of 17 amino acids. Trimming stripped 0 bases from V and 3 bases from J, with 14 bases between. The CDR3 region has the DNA TGCGCCAGCAGCCAAGATCCCGGAGGGAGGCACACCGGGGAGCTGTTTTTT. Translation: CASSQDPGGRHTGELFF.

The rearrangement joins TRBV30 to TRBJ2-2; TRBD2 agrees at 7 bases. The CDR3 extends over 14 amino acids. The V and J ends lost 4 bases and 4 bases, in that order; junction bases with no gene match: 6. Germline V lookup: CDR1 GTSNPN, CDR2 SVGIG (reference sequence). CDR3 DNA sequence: TGTGCCTGGAATCCCCGCGGGGGCACCGGGGAGCTGTTTTTT. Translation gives CAWNPRGGTGELFF.

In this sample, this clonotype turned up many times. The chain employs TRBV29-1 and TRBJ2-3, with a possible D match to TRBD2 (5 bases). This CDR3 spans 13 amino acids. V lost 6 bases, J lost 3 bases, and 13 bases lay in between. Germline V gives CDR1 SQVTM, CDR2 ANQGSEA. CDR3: CSVRDSRTDTQYF. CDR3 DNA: TGCAGCGTGAGGGATTCTAGAACAGATACGCAGTATTTT.

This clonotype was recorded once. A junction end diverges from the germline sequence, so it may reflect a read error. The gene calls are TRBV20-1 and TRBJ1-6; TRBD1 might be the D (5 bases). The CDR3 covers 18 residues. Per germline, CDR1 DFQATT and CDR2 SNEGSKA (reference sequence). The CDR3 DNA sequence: TGCAGTGCTAGAGATCACTCCCCCGGGACCTGGGATAATTCACTCCTCCACTTT. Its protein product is CSARDHSPGTWDNSLLHF.

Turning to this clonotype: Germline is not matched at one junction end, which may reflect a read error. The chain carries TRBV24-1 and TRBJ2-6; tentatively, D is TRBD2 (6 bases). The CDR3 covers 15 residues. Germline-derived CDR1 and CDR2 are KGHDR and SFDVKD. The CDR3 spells CVTSPGVAGANVLTF. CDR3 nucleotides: TGTGTCACCAGTCCGGGAGTGGCTGGGGCCAACGTCCTGACTTTC.

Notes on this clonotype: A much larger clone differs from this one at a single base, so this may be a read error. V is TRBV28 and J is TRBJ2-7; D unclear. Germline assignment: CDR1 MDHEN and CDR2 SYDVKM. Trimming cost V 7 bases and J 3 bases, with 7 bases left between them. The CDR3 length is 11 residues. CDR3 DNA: TGTGCCAGCATTCCGCTCTACGAGCAGTACTTC. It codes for CASIPLYEQYF.

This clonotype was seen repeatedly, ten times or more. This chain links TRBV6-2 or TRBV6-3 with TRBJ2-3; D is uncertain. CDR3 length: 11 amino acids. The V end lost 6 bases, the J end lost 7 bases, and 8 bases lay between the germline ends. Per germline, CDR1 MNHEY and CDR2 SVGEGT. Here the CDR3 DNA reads TGTGCCAGCAGCAACCTTTATACGCAGTATTTT. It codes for CASSNLYTQYF.